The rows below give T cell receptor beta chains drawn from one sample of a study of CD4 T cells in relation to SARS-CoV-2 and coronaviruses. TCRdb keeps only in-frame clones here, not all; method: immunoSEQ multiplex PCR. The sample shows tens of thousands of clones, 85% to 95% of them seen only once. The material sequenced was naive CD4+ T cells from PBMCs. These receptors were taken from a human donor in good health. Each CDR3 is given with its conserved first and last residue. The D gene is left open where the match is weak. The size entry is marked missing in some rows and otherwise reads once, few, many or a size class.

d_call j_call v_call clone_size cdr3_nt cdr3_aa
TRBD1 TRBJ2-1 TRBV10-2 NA TGCGCCAGCAGTGACAACGGAGCCAGGGGGAACGATGAGCAGTTCTTC CASSDNGARGNDEQFF
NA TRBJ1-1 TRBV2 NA TGTGCCAGCAGTGACAGGGGGAACACTGAAGCTTTCTTT CASSDRGNTEAFF
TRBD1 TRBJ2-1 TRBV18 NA TGTGCCAGCTCACCCCGGGACAGGGGGCGGTTGAATGAGCAGTTCTTC CASSPRDRGRLNEQFF
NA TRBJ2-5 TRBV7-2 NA TGTGCCAGCAGCTTGCCCGCGACAGAGACCCAGTACTTC CASSLPATETQYF
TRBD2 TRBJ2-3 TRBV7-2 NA TGTGCCAGCAGCTCTCCGGGACTAGCGGGCCCTAGCACAGATACGCAGTATTTT CASSSPGLAGPSTDTQYF
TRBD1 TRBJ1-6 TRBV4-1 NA TGCGCCAGCAGCCAAGCGTCCGACAGGGGAAATTCACCCCTCCACTTT CASSQASDRGNSPLHF
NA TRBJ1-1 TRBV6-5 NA TGTGCCAGCAGTTACCACAACACCCCGATGAACACTGAAGCTTTCTTT CASSYHNTPMNTEAFF
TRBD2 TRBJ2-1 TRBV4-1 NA TGCGCCAGCAGCCGATTGAAGACTAGCGGGAGTAATGAGCAGTTCTTC CASSRLKTSGSNEQFF
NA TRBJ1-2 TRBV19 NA TGTGCCAGTAGTCCAGAGGACAGATTATATGGCTACACCTTC CASSPEDRLYGYTF
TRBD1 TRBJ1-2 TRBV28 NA TGTGCCAGCAGACGAACAGGGGTGGGAGGCTACACCTTC CASRRTGVGGYTF
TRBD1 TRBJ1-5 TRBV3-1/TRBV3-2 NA TGTGCCAGCAGCCCACCTCGGGACAGGGGATGCAATCAGCCCCAGCATTTT CASSPPRDRGCNQPQHF
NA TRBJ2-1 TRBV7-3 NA TGTGCCAGCAGCTTAAGGGCTAGCGACTACAATGAGCAGTTCTTC CASSLRASDYNEQFF
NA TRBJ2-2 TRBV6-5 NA TGTGCCAGCAGTTACGTGCTTCGGACGAACACCGGGGAGCTGTTTTTT CASSYVLRTNTGELFF
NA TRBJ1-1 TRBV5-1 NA TGCGCCAGCAGCTTGGCCCCTCAATGGTCCGCGCAGGACACTGAAGCTTTCTTT CASSLAPQWSAQDTEAFF
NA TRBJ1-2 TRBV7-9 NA TGTGCCAGCAGCTTATTCGGGCAGAACCTCTATGGCTACACCTTC CASSLFGQNLYGYTF
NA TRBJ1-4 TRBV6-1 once TGTGCCAGCAGTGTTACTCCGGGCCTTCCAAATGAAAAACTGTTTTTT CASSVTPGLPNEKLFF
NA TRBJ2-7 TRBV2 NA TGTGCCAGCAGTGATCAGGGCTCAGGGTACGAGCAGTACTTC CASSDQGSGYEQYF
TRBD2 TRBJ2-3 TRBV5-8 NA TGTGCCAGCAGCGCGGGACTAGCGGGAGGGGTGATAGATACGCAGTATTTT CASSAGLAGGVIDTQYF
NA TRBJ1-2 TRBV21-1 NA TGTGCCAGCAGCAGAATCACAGGGGCTGGCTACACCTTC CASSRITGAGYTF
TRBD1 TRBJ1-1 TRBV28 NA TGTGCCAGCCGGACCGGGACAGGGGAATCGGACACTGAAGCTTTCTTT CASRTGTGESDTEAFF
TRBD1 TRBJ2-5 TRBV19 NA TGTGCCAGTAGTGGGCCAATGACAGGGTCGGAGACCCAGTACTTC CASSGPMTGSETQYF
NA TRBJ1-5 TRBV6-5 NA TGTGCCAGCAGCCGGGACCCTGGGAGTCAGCCCCAGCATTTT CASSRDPGSQPQHF
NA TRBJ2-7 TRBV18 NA TGTGCCAGCTCACCCTCTGGGGGCGCCCAACGCGAGCAGTACTTC CASSPSGGAQREQYF
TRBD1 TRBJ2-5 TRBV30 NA TGTGCCTGGAGTGTAACAGGGGGAGAGACCCAGTACTTC CAWSVTGGETQYF